Presented here are 6 T cell receptor beta chains from one specimen sequenced in a study of Ad26.COV2.S vaccination and SARS-CoV-2 variants. Only in-frame clones appear in the TCRdb table, and some are missing; sequencing was by immunoSEQ multiplex PCR. The sample yields approximately 400,000 clones, 90% to 95% seen once. The input for sequencing was peripheral blood, taken after recovery from COVID-19. The receptors were gathered from a human donor who had recovered from COVID-19.

CDR3 bases: TGCGCCAGCAGCTTTAGGGTGGACGGGGAGCTGTTTTTT. This codes for CASSFRVDGELFF. The rearrangement uses TRBV5-1 and TRBJ2-2, with D uncertain. V lost 2 bases to trimming and J lost 7 bases, with 9 bases between them. Germline V gene lookup returns CDR1 SGHRS and CDR2 YFSETQ. This CDR3 has 13 residues.

This clone was detected a few times. The rearrangement uses TRBV2 and TRBJ1-5; D uncertain. The germline gives CDR1 SNHLY, CDR2 FYNNEI. Trimming pared 6 bases from V and 3 bases from J, leaving 15 bases between. The CDR3 covers 15 residues. CDR3 amino acids: CASSPDGANNQPQHF. CDR3 in DNA: TGTGCCAGCAGCCCGGACGGAGCCAACAATCAGCCCCAGCATTTT.

The chain employs TRBV3-1 (or the pseudogene TRBV3-2) and TRBJ1-3; D remains ambiguous. V was cut by 2 bases and J by 0 bases, with 20 bases left in between. The CDR3 length is 19 residues. CDR1 is LGHDT, CDR2 YNNKEL, per germline (reference sequence). CDR3 nucleotide sequence: TGTGCCAGCAGCCAAATCATTGGGAGAATGAGCGACTCTGGAAACACCATATATTTT. Amino acid sequence: CASSQIIGRMSDSGNTIYF.

The chain has TRBV7-3 and TRBJ2-5; tentatively, D is TRBD2 (6 bases). CDR3 length: 15 residues. Trimming removed 4 bases from V and 0 bases from J, with 12 bases in between. Germline lookup yields CDR1 SGHTA and CDR2 FQGTGA. The CDR3 here is CASSSGTLYQETQYF. Written as DNA, the CDR3 is TGTGCCAGCAGCTCTGGGACTCTGTACCAAGAGACCCAGTACTTC.

A remark on this clone: The sample carries other DNA sequences with the same CDR3. The rearrangement links TRBV3-1 (or the pseudogene TRBV3-2) to TRBJ2-7; D ambiguous. The V end was cut by 2 bases, the J end by 4 bases, with 3 bases between. Germline assignment: CDR1 LGHDT and CDR2 YNNKEL (reference sequence). The length of the CDR3 is 11 residues. CDR3 loop: CASSQLYEQYF. For the CDR3, the DNA is TGTGCCAGCAGCCAATTATACGAGCAGTACTTC.

The V call is TRBV5-1, the J call TRBJ1-2; perhaps TRBD1 as D (5 bases). Trimming pared 0 bases from V and 4 bases from J, leaving 13 bases between. The germline CDR1 and CDR2 sequences are SGHRS and YFSETQ. There are 15 residues in the CDR3. The CDR3 bases are TGCGCCAGCAGCTTGGAAGGGGAGCGGAGCTATGGCTACACCTTC. Translation gives CASSLEGERSYGYTF.